This T cell receptor (beta chain) was identified during a study of vaccination and CD4 T cells after COVID-19. Study context: The post-vaccine samples came a median around 75 days after dose two (range 14 to 241). Study findings and constraints: Early post-infection timepoints were missing, and relatively few convalescent patients were studied.

The assay that was used to sequence DNA from cultured CD4+ T cells was the Oncomine TCR Beta short-read assay. Via MiXCR, TCRdb re-called the PCR reads, giving one row per CDR3 protein. Of 9,500 to 15,000 distinct CDR3 sequences listed, 53% are singletons. This CDR3 has 16 amino acids. V shed 4 bases and J 0 bases; nucleotides not matched to a gene: 5. Per germline, CDR1 MNHEY and CDR2 SVGAGI. Treatment in this sample: approximately nine-day PBMC culture with coronavirus spike peptide pools or control peptides (ViraFEST assay). On this clonotype: Antigen specificity is unknown.

This chain uses TRBV6-5 with TRBJ2-1; TRBD1 matches at 8 bases. Sequenced: CD4+ T cells from blood, cultured in vitro. This clonotype originated in a human donor who had recovered from COVID-19. CDR3: CASSSRGQVSYNEQFF. CDR3 sequence (DNA): TGTGCCAGCAGTTCGCGGGGACAGGTCTCCTACAATGAGCAGTTCTTC.